Below, 3 T cell receptor beta chains from the same sample are listed, as sequenced in a study of cytotoxic CD8 clonotypes in ibrutinib-treated CLL. Clones were sequenced by immunoSEQ multiplex PCR, and TCRdb holds only the in-frame ones, with some missing. This table has 150,000 to 250,000 clones, over 55% appearing once. Here the sequenced sample was PBMCs, taken after 24 months of ibrutinib treatment. The source is a human donor with chronic lymphocytic leukemia.

The chain carries TRBV4-2 and TRBJ2-1; 9 bases agree with TRBD2. The CDR3 extends over 16 amino acids. Germline V lookup: CDR1 LGHNA, CDR2 YNFKEQ. V shed 0 bases, J shed 8 bases, and the junction held 8 bases outside the gene matches. The CDR3 loop reads CASSQEGGLALYEQFF. For the CDR3, the DNA is TGTGCCAGCAGCCAAGAAGGCGGACTAGCGTTATATGAGCAGTTCTTC.

CDR3 region: CASSLWGRGTGELFF. CDR3 DNA sequence: TGTGCCAGCAGCCTTTGGGGGCGCGGCACCGGGGAGCTGTTTTTT. The chain recombines TRBV7-2 with TRBJ2-2; maybe TRBD1 (6 bases). Trimming left V 5 bases short and J 4 bases short, with 14 bases between. From germline, CDR1 is SGHTA and CDR2 FQGNSA. The CDR3 contains 15 residues.

V usage is TRBV28 and J usage is TRBJ2-5, with D possibly called TRBD1 or TRBD2 (5 bases each). From germline, CDR1 is MDHEN and CDR2 SYDVKM. The CDR3 is 14 residues long. Trimming left V 6 bases short and J 0 bases short, with 11 bases between. CDR3 in DNA: TGTGCCAGCAGCCCCGGGACGCACCAAGAGACCCAGTACTTC. It encodes CASSPGTHQETQYF. Based on the CDR3 plus reference TRBV28 and TRBJ2-5, the full variable domain is DVKVTQSSRYLVKRTGEKVFLECVQDMDHENMFWYRQDPGLGLRLIYFSYDVKMKEKGDIPEGYSVSREKKERFSLILESASTNQTSMYLCASSPGTHQETQYFGPGTRLLVL.